This TCR beta chain was retrieved from a study of PD-1 blockade in classical Hodgkin lymphoma. As concerns this clone: No antigen is known for it.

Produced via immunoSEQ multiplex PCR; TCRdb's table is partial and in-frame only. The sample consists of about 17,000 clones, 60% to 85% of them appearing once. Study findings and constraints: The diversity seen at baseline in complete responders resembled that of newly diagnosed patients.

This CDR3 region has 15 residues. The ends lost 6 bases at V and 4 bases at J; junction bases unmatched: 8. Germline CDR1 reads SGHAT; CDR2 reads FQDESV (reference sequence). Time point meaning: cycle 4 day 1 (C4D1), after more than 5 weeks of nivolumab. Every single patient, without exception, relapsed after autologous stem cell transplantation, and brentuximab vedotin exposure varied. The authors purified CD4+ T cells from thawed PBMCs by magnetic negative selection. The source of this sequence is a human donor with classical Hodgkin lymphoma. The rearrangement joins TRBV11-1 to TRBJ2-4, with 8 bases lining up with TRBD1. This sample comprised CD4+ T cells from blood, obtained before the fourth cycle of nivolumab. CDR3 protein: CASRGDRGGKNIQYF. The CDR3 region has the DNA TGTGCCAGCAGGGGAGACAGGGGCGGGAAAAACATTCAGTACTTC. The entire variable domain, with the rest obtained from reference TRBV11-1 and TRBJ2-4, is as follows: EAEVAQSPRYKITEKSQAVAFWCDPISGHATLYWYRQILGQGPELLVQFQDESVVDDSQLPKDRFSAERLKGVDSTLKIQPAELGDSAMYLCASRGDRGGKNIQYFGAGTRLSVL.